Following are 12 T cell receptor beta chains from one sample sequenced in a study of blood T cell repertoires in COVID-19. Method: immunoSEQ multiplex PCR; TCRdb's copy keeps in-frame clones and lacks some. The sample records just over 650,000 clones, over 80% being singletons. Input material: peripheral blood. These receptor sequences come from a woman between 18 and 30 years old with acute or convalescent COVID-19.

V is TRBV19 and J is TRBJ1-2; 10 nucleotides align to TRBD1. The CDR3 sequence is 13 residues long. Germline trimming cut 3 bases from V and 8 bases from J; bases unmatched to any gene: 3. CDR1 is LNHDA, CDR2 SQIVND, per germline (reference sequence). CDR3 sequence: CASSMTGGEGYTF. The CDR3 coding sequence is TGTGCCAGTAGTATGACAGGGGGCGAAGGCTACACCTTC.

The J gene is TRBJ2-1, the V gene TRBV29-1; tentative D call: TRBD1 (5 bases). The V gene lost 2 bases and the J gene lost 3 bases, with 8 bases spanning the gap. This CDR3 region has 13 residues. CDR1 SQVTM and CDR2 ANQGSEA come from the germline V gene. The CDR3 spells CSVEPQGYNEQFF. Written as DNA, the CDR3 is TGCAGCGTTGAACCCCAGGGCTACAATGAGCAGTTCTTC.

The chain recombines TRBV6-5 with TRBJ1-6, with unresolved D. The CDR3 is 12 residues long. Trimming took off 2 bases at V and 11 bases at J, with 7 bases between the two ends. Germline V lookup: CDR1 MNHEY, CDR2 SVGAGI. The CDR3 is CASSYGGTPLHF. As DNA, the CDR3 is TGTGCCAGCAGTTACGGCGGGACACCCCTCCACTTT.

This clone was counted a single time. The chain links TRBV27 to TRBJ1-1; perhaps TRBD1 as D (6 bases). Trimming shortened V by 7 bases and J by 1 base, and 13 bases separated the two germline ends. CDR1 MNHEY and CDR2 SMNVEV come from the germline V gene (reference sequence). The length of the CDR3 is 14 residues. The CDR3: CASTLGGPNTEAFF. In DNA form, the CDR3 reads TGTGCCAGCACCTTGGGGGGGCCGAACACTGAAGCTTTCTTT.

This clone was seen a single time. The chain couples TRBV6-5 to TRBJ1-2, with 7 bases fitting TRBD1. CDR1 and CDR2 (germline): MNHEY, SVGAGI. Losses at the gene ends were 5 bases for V and 8 bases for J; bases not matched to a gene: 14. This CDR3 region has 15 residues. The CDR3 DNA follows: TGTGCCAGCAGTACTCGACAGGGATCGACGGGCGGCTACACCTTC. This gives the protein CASSTRQGSTGGYTF.

This chain links TRBV5-1 with TRBJ1-1; perhaps TRBD1 as D (6 bases). Germline CDR1 SGHRS, CDR2 YFSETQ. The length of the CDR3 is 14 residues. With 1 base removed from V and 5 bases from J, the gap between germline ends came to 12 bases. The DNA of the CDR3 is TGCGCCAGCAGCTTGATCGGGGGGCAAACTGAAGCTTTCTTT. The encoded protein is CASSLIGGQTEAFF.

The chain joins TRBV7-9 to TRBJ2-7; weak D call: TRBD1 (6 bases). Trimming pared 2 bases from V and 3 bases from J, leaving 11 bases between. Germline CDR1 SEHNR, CDR2 FQNEAQ (reference sequence). CDR3 length: 14 amino acids. The DNA of the CDR3 is TGTGCCAGCAGCTTAAAACAGGGAATCTACGAGCAGTACTTC. Amino acids: CASSLKQGIYEQYF.

As to this clone: Other DNA variants within this sample encode the same CDR3. This chain uses TRBV27 with TRBJ1-2; 8 bases map to TRBD1. CDR1 is MNHEY, CDR2 SMNVEV, per germline (reference sequence). V lost 3 bases and J lost 4; bases outside the gene matches: 1. The CDR3 has 13 residues. The CDR3 sequence is CASSFGTGYGYTF. The CDR3 region has the DNA TGTGCCAGCAGTTTTGGGACAGGCTATGGCTACACCTTC.

On this clone itself: Additional DNA sequences in this sample encode the identical CDR3. This chain connects TRBV18 to TRBJ2-7, with D possibly TRBD2 on 5 matching bases. Germline-derived CDR1 and CDR2 are KGHSH and LQKENI. V was trimmed by 3 bases and J by 2 bases, leaving 8 bases between them. The length of the CDR3 is 13 residues. CDR3 protein: CASSPPGAYEQYF. CDR3 DNA sequence: TGTGCCAGCTCACCCCCCGGGGCCTACGAGCAGTACTTC.

About this clone: This sample also contains other DNA sequences that code for the same CDR3. This chain uses TRBV5-1 with TRBJ1-5; D is possibly TRBD1 (5 bases). With 0 bases removed from V and 1 base from J, the gap between germline ends came to 8 bases. CDR1 and CDR2 (germline): SGHRS, YFSETQ. CDR3 length: 15 amino acids. The CDR3 DNA reads TGCGCCAGCAGCTTGGGGGCAGGGAGCAATCAGCCCCAGCATTTT. Amino acid sequence: CASSLGAGSNQPQHF. Complete variable domain (other parts from reference TRBV5-1 and TRBJ1-5): KAGVTQTPRYLIKTRGQQVTLSCSPISGHRSVSWYQQTPGQGLQFLFEYFSETQRNKGNFPGRFSGRQFSNSRSEMNVSTLELGDSALYLCASSLGAGSNQPQHFGDGTRLSIL.

The chain combines TRBV19 with TRBJ1-6; D perhaps matches TRBD1 (6 bases). Germline V gives CDR1 LNHDA, CDR2 SQIVND (reference sequence). Trimming removed 3 bases from V and 7 bases from J, with 10 bases in between. The CDR3 runs to 14 residues. The DNA for the CDR3 is TGTGCCAGTAGTATCGCGACAGGAAATTCACCCCTCCACTTT. Translating gives CASSIATGNSPLHF. The full variable domain, in which reference TRBV19 and TRBJ1-6 provide the parts outside the CDR3, is DGGITQSPKYLFRKEGQNVTLSCEQNLNHDAMYWYRQDPGQGLRLIYYSQIVNDFQKGDIAEGYSVSREKKESFPLTVTSAQKNPTAFYLCASSIATGNSPLHFGNGTRLTVT.

The chain couples TRBV7-6 to TRBJ1-6; D not certain. Deletions cut 2 bases from V and 6 bases from J, with 8 bases between. CDR3 length: 14 amino acids. Germline loops: CDR1 SGHVS, CDR2 FNYEAQ. The DNA of the CDR3 is TGTGCCAGCAGCTTATTACAGCCTAATTCACCCCTCCACTTT. It codes for CASSLLQPNSPLHF.